Below, one T cell receptor beta chain is given with its context. This clonotype was seen at least ten times. The antigen it recognizes is unknown. No base qualities exist here, and no much larger clone lies one base off it. The data were taken from a study of spatial heterogeneity in lung cancer (dated by TCRdb to between 2019 and 2020). Turning to the overall study: Beta-chain transcripts were consistently detected in greater numbers than alpha-chain transcripts, which likely reflected higher beta-chain transcript abundance. In the raw uncorrected reads, each unique combination of TCR and UMI appeared more than ten times on average. TCR repertoire features were related to nonsynonymous mutation counts determined by whole-exome sequencing of tumor tissue. In non-small cell lung cancer, the study made a quantitative comparison of TCR alpha and beta repertoires among multiple tumor regions, matched nontumor lung and blood. At surgery, hundreds of tumor regions, 61 to 75 matched nontumor lung samples and some 54 PBMC samples were TCR-sequenced for both alpha and beta chains.

CDR1 and CDR2 were assigned from the germline V gene (reference sequence) as SEHNR and FQNEAQ. Measured from the cysteine to the phenylalanine, the CDR3 is 17 residues long. Only CDR3 DNA remains: 51 bases, in frame from the first base. V loses 3 bases of germline sequence and J loses 0 bases, and the interval between the two ends is 15 bases. The research as a whole found: Additional single-cell paired TCR alpha and beta sequencing was considered necessary to confirm, at a functional level, the hypothesis that regional TCRs recognize regional mutations. Ubiquitous expanded tumor TCRs were detected in blood more often at tumor resection than at routine follow-up.

Library generation was performed with 5' RACE. Sequencing was carried out with a NextSeq 500. In the TCR library protocol, a unique molecular identifier was attached to each TCR cDNA molecule so that PCR and sequencing errors could be corrected. As for the original processing: TCR identification, UMI-based error correction and CDR3 extraction were performed with Decombinator tools. Expanded TCRs were defined as those above a frequency of 2 per 1,000, corresponding to the top 1% of the tumor frequency distribution. Rényi diversity was computed with the R vegan package after subsampling each repertoire 100 times to 5,000 TCRs. CDR3 similarity networks were constructed using string-kernel similarity of amino acid triplets, with links drawn between CDR3s whose pairwise similarity was above 0.82. The raw public data were reprocessed by TCRdb itself: fastp quality trimming at Q25, MiXCR clonotype calling, in-frame beta chains only. Rows with a matching CDR3 protein are joined into one entry that keeps the most common DNA and genes. Here the V and J calls rest on TCRdb's processing, not on the authors' analysis. In this sample the table shows approximately 52,000 distinct CDR3 sequences, approximately 5.3% of which occur a single time. Approximately 12% of the sample comes from the top ten.

The time point label here, explained by the study, means: sample taken at primary tumor resection. TCR sequencing used whole RNA extracted from tumor and nontumor lung tissue, or from cryopreserved PBMC samples, without cell sorting. Samples were obtained from 70 to 85 patients with early-stage, untreated non-small cell lung cancer from the lung TRACERx cohort. A patient was chosen for TCR sequencing only when enough RNA was available from at least two tumor regions. Sequenced here: PBMCs, sampled at surgery. The chain employs TRBV7-9 and TRBJ1-5, with no confidently assigned D gene. This receptor was identified in a male donor with early-stage non-small cell lung cancer. The nucleotide sequence is given as TGTGCCAGCAGCTTCGGCCTTCCGGGATATAGCAATCAGCCCCAGCATTTT. Translation gives CASSFGLPGYSNQPQHF.